The clone carrying this T cell receptor beta chain was recorded at least ten times. This entry belongs to a study of T cells in Graves' hyperthyroidism and ophthalmopathy. The CDR3 extends over 14 amino acids. Trimming stripped 0 bases from V and 4 bases from J, with 8 bases between. Germline CDR1 SGHKS, CDR2 YYEKEE (reference sequence). TCR beta CDR3 region amplification was performed from RNA transcripts. First-round RT-PCR of the TCR CDR3 relied on the HTBI primer set. TCRdb ran MiXCR on the multiplex PCR reads and lists one entry per CDR3 protein. The sample has about 580,000 distinct CDR3 sequences, more than 45% seen once.

The sequenced sample consisted of peripheral blood or thyroid tissue (not recorded which). This clonotype originated in a woman younger than 35 with Graves' hyperthyroidism. The J gene is TRBJ1-3, the V gene TRBV5-5, with TRBD1 as a possible D gene (6 bases). The CDR3 here is CASSLETGGNTIYF. The DNA for the CDR3 is TGTGCCAGCAGCTTGGAGACAGGCGGAAACACCATATATTTT.